This passage covers 31 T cell receptor beta chains from one sample sequenced in a study of T-cell reconstitution after alpha-beta-depleted transplantation in children. Unique molecular identifiers were built into the TCRbeta library. TCRdb processed the PCR reads anew with MiXCR; each CDR3 protein has one entry. The data show around 670,000 distinct CDR3 sequences, 13% seen once. Sequencing was performed on PBMCs, taken before TCRalphabeta/CD19-depleted stem cell transplant. All receptors come from a girl between 2 and 10 years old with congenital amegakaryocytic thrombocytopenia, due to receive a stem cell transplant.

The sample holds many counts of this clonotype. The chain employs TRBV10-3 and TRBJ2-1; D is uncertain. CDR3 size: 14 residues. Trimming removed 0 bases from V and 9 bases from J, with 12 bases in between. Germline V gives CDR1 ENHRY, CDR2 SYGVKD. The CDR3: CAISESVTFGEQFF. The CDR3 region has the DNA TGTGCCATCAGTGAGTCTGTTACGTTCGGTGAGCAGTTCTTC.

This chain connects TRBV7-9 to TRBJ2-3; 10 bases align to TRBD2. The V segment lost 5 bases and the J segment 5 bases; nucleotides outside the gene matches: 7. In germline, CDR1 is SEHNR, CDR2 FQNEAQ (reference sequence). The CDR3 runs 15 residues. The DNA of the CDR3 is TGTGCCAGCAGCGCTACTAGCGGGATCGGAGATACGCAGTATTTT. Translated: CASSATSGIGDTQYF.

Comments on this clonotype: This clone may be a read error of a much larger clone one base away. This CDR3 is CSASNGLALGDEQFF. DNA for the CDR3: TGCAGTGCTAGCAACGGACTTGCCCTTGGAGATGAGCAGTTCTTC. The chain uses TRBV20-1 and TRBJ2-1; weak D call: TRBD2 (5 bases). The germline V gene encodes CDR1 DFQATT and CDR2 SNEGSKA (reference sequence). The germline V and J ends were trimmed by 3 bases and 8 bases, with 20 bases remaining between them. CDR3 length: 15 residues.

There are many counts of this clonotype. This chain uses TRBV4-2 with TRBJ2-1; tentatively, D is TRBD1 or TRBD2 (5 bases each). This CDR3 comprises 16 residues. V was trimmed by 6 bases and J by 5 bases, leaving 20 bases between them. Germline CDR1 LGHNA, CDR2 YNFKEQ. CDR3 protein: CASSRTPRDGDNEQFF. The CDR3 DNA reads TGTGCCAGCAGTCGAACACCCCGGGACGGAGACAATGAGCAGTTCTTC.

This clonotype was detected many times. J is TRBJ2-7 and V is TRBV20-1; D ambiguous. This CDR3 region has 13 residues. Germline V gene data show CDR1 as DFQATT and CDR2 as SNEGSKA (reference sequence). V lost 3 bases and J 1 base, leaving 10 bases between the germline ends. CDR3 sequence: CSASSLVSYEQYF. CDR3 coding DNA: TGCAGTGCTAGTTCCCTAGTATCCTACGAGCAGTACTTC.

This clonotype showed up many times. J is TRBJ2-7 and V is TRBV5-6; perhaps TRBD2 as D (6 bases). Germline CDR1 reads SGHDT; CDR2 reads YYEEEE. V lost 1 base, J lost 3 bases, and 11 bases lay in between. This CDR3 has 14 residues. The CDR3 DNA is TGTGCCAGCAGCTTGTACGGGAGCGTCTACGAGCAGTACTTC. Encoded protein: CASSLYGSVYEQYF.

A few counts support this clonotype. The gene calls are TRBV11-2 and TRBJ2-1, with D possibly called TRBD1 or TRBD2 (5 bases each). Germline assignment: CDR1 SGHAT and CDR2 FQNNGV. The CDR3 has 12 residues. V shed 4 bases and J shed 12 bases, with 13 bases lying between them. The chain's CDR3 is CASSWGYGGQFF. The CDR3 DNA follows: TGTGCCAGCAGCTGGGGCTATGGGGGGCAGTTCTTC. The full variable domain, with the rest looked up from reference TRBV11-2 and TRBJ2-1, is EAGVAQSPRYKIIEKRQSVAFWCNPISGHATLYWYQQILGQGPKLLIQFQNNGVVDDSQLPKDRFSAERLKGVDSTLKIQPAKLEDSAVYLCASSWGYGGQFFGPGTRLTVL.

The gene calls are TRBV20-1 and TRBJ2-5, with TRBD2 matching over 10 bases. CDR1 is DFQATT, CDR2 SNEGSKA, per germline (reference sequence). The CDR3 spans 17 residues. Trimming cost V 3 bases and J 2 bases; bases outside gene matches: 12. The CDR3 reads CSARRGAGGLFQETQYF. The CDR3 DNA sequence: TGCAGTGCTAGGAGGGGAGCGGGAGGGCTTTTTCAAGAGACCCAGTACTTC.

This clonotype was detected ten times or more. The chain couples TRBV27 to TRBJ1-5; maybe TRBD1 (6 bases). Trimming cost V 6 bases and J 7 bases, with 13 bases left between them. Germline loops: CDR1 MNHEY, CDR2 SMNVEV (reference sequence). The CDR3 has 13 amino acids. DNA for the CDR3: TGTGCCAGCAGGTGGACAGAAGGGCAGCCCCAGCATTTT. This codes for CASRWTEGQPQHF.

This clonotype turned up a few times. This chain joins TRBV20-1 and TRBJ2-2, with 12 positions matching TRBD1. Germline CDR1 reads DFQATT; CDR2 reads SNEGSKA (reference sequence). The V segment lost 6 bases and the J segment 6 bases; nucleotides outside the gene matches: 5. The CDR3 covers 14 residues. The CDR3 loop reads CSAVGQGAAGELFF. The CDR3 nucleotides read TGCAGTGCAGTGGGACAGGGGGCAGCCGGGGAGCTGTTTTTT.

Points on this clonotype: The junction shows a germline mismatch at one end, possibly a read error. The CDR3 here is CNVEVGGRPYPEAFF. CDR3 DNA sequence: TGCAACGTTGAAGTGGGGGGGCGGCCGTACCCTGAAGCTTTCTTT. The genes are TRBV29-1 and TRBJ1-1; weak D call: TRBD1 (6 bases). CDR3 length: 15 residues. Germline V gene sequence: CDR1 SQVTM, CDR2 ANQGSEA. Supplemented by reference TRBV29-1 and TRBJ1-1, the full variable domain reads SAVISQKPSRDICQRGTSLTIQCQVDSQVTMMFWYRQQPGQSLTLIATANQGSEATYESGFVIDKFPISRPNLTFSTLTVSNMSPEDSSIYLCNVEVGGRPYPEAFFGQGTRLTVV.

As for this clonotype: Relative to the germline gene, one junction end is altered; a read error may explain this. This chain links TRBV20-1 with TRBJ2-7, with 9 bases matching TRBD2. The CDR3 is made up of 15 amino acids. Germline V lookup: CDR1 DFQATT, CDR2 SNEGSKA (reference sequence). The CDR3 loop reads CCARFPGGRAYEQYF. As DNA, the CDR3 is TGCTGTGCTAGATTCCCTGGCGGGAGGGCCTACGAGCAGTACTTC.

This clonotype showed up just a few times. The chain combines TRBV5-1 with TRBJ1-5; D might be TRBD1 (6 bases). CDR1 is SGHRS and CDR2 is YFSETQ in the germline V gene. The CDR3 extends over 16 amino acids. Trimming took off 0 bases at V and 7 bases at J, with 17 bases between the two ends. The CDR3 spells CASSLVPGGGQQPQHF. The CDR3 DNA sequence: TGCGCCAGCAGCTTGGTGCCGGGTGGGGGGCAGCAGCCCCAGCATTTT.

This chain joins TRBV30 and TRBJ1-4, with a weak D call TRBD1 (5 bases). Deletions cut 5 bases from V and 8 bases from J, with 6 bases between. This CDR3 is built from 10 residues. Germline V gives CDR1 GTSNPN, CDR2 SVGIG (reference sequence). The CDR3 reads CAWGGEKLFF. The CDR3 coding sequence is TGTGCCTGGGGGGGAGAAAAACTGTTTTTT. Combining the CDR3 with reference TRBV30 and TRBJ1-4 gives the whole variable domain SQTIHQWPATLVQPVGSPLSLECTVEGTSNPNLYWYRQAAGRGLQLLFYSVGIGQISSEVPQNLSASRPQDRQFILSSKKLLLSDSGFYLCAWGGEKLFFGSGTQLSVL.

The chain joins TRBV7-2 to TRBJ1-2, with D perhaps TRBD1 (6 bases). V lost 4 bases and J lost 4, with 10 bases in between. The CDR3 is made up of 13 amino acids. CDR1 is SGHTA and CDR2 is FQGNSA in the germline V gene. In DNA, the CDR3 is TGTGCCAGCAGCTCCAGGGGACTCTATGGCTACACCTTC. Encoded protein: CASSSRGLYGYTF.

This chain uses TRBV5-1 with TRBJ2-5; 7 bases match TRBD2. The CDR3 consists of 16 residues. The V gene's germline CDR1 is SGHRS and CDR2 YFSETQ. V was pared by 4 bases and J by 4 bases, with 13 bases of the junction left unmatched. The CDR3: CASSKRGLAVLETQYF. CDR3 nucleotides: TGCGCCAGCAGCAAGCGCGGGCTAGCGGTGTTAGAGACCCAGTACTTC. Variable domain in full (rest from reference TRBV5-1 and TRBJ2-5): KAGVTQTPRYLIKTRGQQVTLSCSPISGHRSVSWYQQTPGQGLQFLFEYFSETQRNKGNFPGRFSGRQFSNSRSEMNVSTLELGDSALYLCASSKRGLAVLETQYFGPGTRLLVL.

For this clonotype: Possible read error: a much larger clone is one base away. This chain joins TRBV7-6 and TRBJ2-7; 8 positions agree with TRBD2. Germline CDR1 and CDR2: SGHVS and FNYEAQ. This CDR3 spans 14 amino acids. This chain's CDR3 is CASGLSSGTREQYF. The CDR3 DNA reads TGTGCCAGCGGCTTGAGTAGCGGGACGCGCGAGCAGTACTTC.

This clonotype was seen repeatedly, ten times or more. The chain joins TRBV7-8 to TRBJ2-1; no firm D call. Germline values: CDR1 SGHVS, CDR2 FQNEAQ. The CDR3 extends over 17 amino acids. The germline V and J ends were trimmed by 7 bases and 0 bases, with 19 bases remaining between them. CDR3 residues: CASTFSGGMSSYNEQFF. The CDR3 region has the DNA TGTGCCAGCACCTTTTCGGGCGGTATGAGCTCCTACAATGAGCAGTTCTTC.

This clonotype was detected only a few times. V gene TRBV10-3 combines with J gene TRBJ1-5; 7 bases agree with TRBD1. Trimming removed 0 bases from V and 9 bases from J; junction bases left unmatched: 14. This CDR3 comprises 17 residues. Germline CDR1 and CDR2: ENHRY and SYGVKD. The CDR3, as DNA: TGTGCCATCAGTGAGTCTGAGACAGGGAGGAGGTCGCGGCCCCAGCATTTT. This codes for CAISESETGRRSRPQHF.

This rearrangement joins TRBV20-1 to TRBJ2-7; a weak D match, TRBD1 (6 bases). Germline lookup yields CDR1 DFQATT and CDR2 SNEGSKA (reference sequence). Deletions cut 4 bases from V and 4 bases from J, with 8 bases between. The length of the CDR3 is 11 residues. The CDR3 reads CSAKDRYEQYF. The CDR3 region has the DNA TGCAGTGCTAAGGACAGATACGAGCAGTACTTC.

The chain couples TRBV20-1 to TRBJ2-7; TRBD2 matches 8 bases. V lost 4 bases and J lost 0; bases outside the gene matches: 5. CDR1 and CDR2 from the germline V gene are DFQATT and SNEGSKA (reference sequence). This CDR3 is built from 14 residues. CDR3: CSATAGTSSYEQYF. In DNA form, the CDR3 reads TGCAGTGCTACAGCGGGGACTAGCTCCTACGAGCAGTACTTC.

A few counts support this clonotype. The chain recombines TRBV18 with TRBJ2-1, with D hard to call. There are 14 residues in the CDR3. The V and J ends lost 0 bases and 1 base respectively, with 4 bases between them. CDR1 is KGHSH, CDR2 LQKENI, per germline. CDR3 region: CASSPPPSYNEQFF. CDR3 DNA: TGTGCCAGCTCACCACCCCCGTCCTACAATGAGCAGTTCTTC.

This clonotype was recorded many times. The V call is TRBV20-1, the J call TRBJ1-5; D is possibly TRBD1 (5 bases). V gave up 6 bases and J gave up 7 bases, with 19 bases separating them. This CDR3 comprises 14 residues. Germline CDR1 is DFQATT and CDR2 is SNEGSKA (reference sequence). Here the CDR3 reads CSARQLQGGQPQHF. The CDR3 nucleotides read TGCAGTGCCCGCCAGCTCCAGGGAGGCCAGCCCCAGCATTTT.

The chain recombines TRBV3-1 with TRBJ2-1; 9 nucleotides align to TRBD2. From germline, CDR1 is LGHDT and CDR2 YNNKEL (reference sequence). The CDR3 is made up of 16 amino acids. V gave up 5 bases and J gave up 3 bases; unmatched junction bases: 8. DNA for the CDR3: TGTGCCAGCAGCGCCCGTAGCGGGAGTTACTACAATGAGCAGTTCTTC. This sequence encodes CASSARSGSYYNEQFF.

This clonotype has at least ten counts. This sequence joins TRBV15 and TRBJ2-7; D might be TRBD1 (6 bases). The CDR3 has 14 amino acids. Germline CDR1 LNHNV, CDR2 YYDKDF (reference sequence). V was trimmed by 0 bases and J by 2 bases, leaving 8 bases between them. The CDR3: CATSREAGAYEQYF. CDR3 nucleotides: TGTGCCACCAGCAGAGAAGCAGGGGCCTACGAGCAGTACTTC. Filled out from reference TRBV15 and TRBJ2-7, the complete variable domain reads DAMVIQNPRYQVTQFGKPVTLSCSQTLNHNVMYWYQQKSSQAPKLLFHYYDKDFNNEADTPDNFQSRRPNTSFCFLDIRSPGLGDTAMYLCATSREAGAYEQYFGPGTRLTVT.

Only a few counts were recorded for this clonotype. In DNA form, the CDR3 reads TGTGCCAGCTCACCGCGGAAGGACACTGGCCAGTACTTC. It codes for CASSPRKDTGQYF. The rearrangement uses TRBV18 and TRBJ2-5, with D perhaps matching TRBD1 (5 bases). V lost 3 bases to trimming and J lost 10 bases, with 15 bases between them. The CDR3 consists of 13 residues. Looked up from germline, CDR1 is KGHSH and CDR2 is LQKENI.

This clonotype occurred many times. V is TRBV20-1 and J is TRBJ2-1; D is uncertain. Germline V gives CDR1 DFQATT, CDR2 SNEGSKA (reference sequence). The CDR3 has 12 amino acids. Trimming stripped 4 bases from V and 8 bases from J, with 12 bases between. CDR3 sequence reads: CSAKFRMDEQFF. CDR3 DNA: TGCAGTGCTAAATTTAGAATGGATGAGCAGTTCTTC.

The table lists this clonotype with many counts. The V and J genes are TRBV7-7 and TRBJ1-2; unclear D gene. Germline-derived CDR1 and CDR2 are SSHAT and FNYEAQ (reference sequence). Between the trimmed V and J ends, which lost 5 bases and 4 bases, there was a span of 11 bases. CDR3 length: 13 residues. Written as DNA, the CDR3 is TGTGCCAGCAGCCGCCCCCGGCTCTATGGCTACACCTTC. Translated, it gives CASSRPRLYGYTF.

At least ten counts were recorded for this clonotype. The V gene is TRBV20-1, the J gene TRBJ2-1; D might be TRBD2 (6 bases). Trimming took 1 base from V and 9 from J, leaving 16 bases between them. The CDR3 is made up of 14 amino acids. Germline CDR1 and CDR2: DFQATT and SNEGSKA (reference sequence). CDR3 protein: CSARVGSLVSEQFF. CDR3 sequence (DNA): TGCAGTGCTAGAGTCGGGAGCCTGGTCAGTGAGCAGTTCTTC.

The genes are TRBV7-6 and TRBJ1-5, with 7 bases that match TRBD1. The V gene's germline CDR1 is SGHVS and CDR2 FNYEAQ. CDR3 length: 15 residues. J lost 4 bases, V lost 2 bases, and 5 bases had no gene match. In DNA, the CDR3 is TGTGCCAGCAGCTTATATAGGGGGCAAAATCAGCCCCAGCATTTT. Amino acids: CASSLYRGQNQPQHF.

This clonotype was counted at least ten times. The V and J genes are TRBV6-1 and TRBJ2-1; 11 nucleotides line up with TRBD2. After removal of 7 bases from V and 1 base from J, the junction contained 3 bases not matched to a gene. This CDR3 is 15 amino acids long. Germline V gene sequence: CDR1 MNHNS, CDR2 SASEGT. CDR3 nucleotides: TGTGCCAGCACCGTAGCGGGAGGGTCCTACAATGAGCAGTTCTTC. It translates to CASTVAGGSYNEQFF.